A single sample gave rise to the 6 T cell receptor beta chains below, sequenced in a study of control samples from healthy donors and cancer patients. TCRdb's table, derived via immunoSEQ multiplex PCR, lists solely in-frame clones and lacks some. This table holds 150,000 or so clones, more than 85% found once. Source material: blood. The receptors were gathered from a man younger than 35 in good health.

This clone was observed once. V gene TRBV18 combines with J gene TRBJ1-2, with TRBD1 as a possible D gene (5 bases). Germline V lookup: CDR1 KGHSH, CDR2 LQKENI. The germline V and J ends were trimmed by 3 bases and 4 bases, with 15 bases remaining between them. The CDR3 extends over 15 amino acids. The CDR3 region has the DNA TGTGCCAGCTCACCCAACCTGGACACTGTCTATGGCTACACCTTC. Translation gives CASSPNLDTVYGYTF.

Of note for this clone: Germline and junction disagree at one end, which may indicate a read error. V and J are TRBV4-1 and TRBJ2-3; D unresolved. Germline V gene sequence: CDR1 MGHRA, CDR2 YSYEKL. This CDR3 comprises 16 residues. CDR3 protein: CARSRLRIENTDTQYF. DNA for the CDR3: TGCGCCCGCAGCCGGCTCCGGATCGAAAACACAGATACGCAGTATTTT.

The V call is TRBV30, the J call TRBJ2-1; 12 bases agree with TRBD2. The CDR3 is 15 amino acids. Germline values: CDR1 GTSNPN, CDR2 SVGIG (reference sequence). J was trimmed by 9 bases and V by 5 bases; bases with no gene match: 11. CDR3 sequence: CAWGEPSGRAIEQFF. In DNA form, the CDR3 reads TGTGCCTGGGGGGAACCTAGCGGGAGGGCCATTGAGCAGTTCTTC. Full variable domain (remainder filled in from reference TRBV30 and TRBJ2-1): SQTIHQWPATLVQPVGSPLSLECTVEGTSNPNLYWYRQAAGRGLQLLFYSVGIGQISSEVPQNLSASRPQDRQFILSSKKLLLSDSGFYLCAWGEPSGRAIEQFFGPGTRLTVL.

This chain connects TRBV2 to TRBJ1-6, with D possibly matching TRBD1 (5 bases). The germline V and J ends were trimmed by 7 bases and 7 bases, with 11 bases remaining between them. Germline V CDR1 and CDR2: SNHLY, FYNNEI. This CDR3 contains 13 residues. The DNA of the CDR3 is TGTGCCAGCACTAGACAGTTGAATTCACCCCTCCACTTT. Protein: CASTRQLNSPLHF.

This rearrangement joins TRBV3-1 (or the pseudogene TRBV3-2) to TRBJ2-5, with 10 bases fitting TRBD2. J gave up 5 bases and V 4 bases, and 10 bases lay outside the gene matches. Germline loops: CDR1 LGHDT, CDR2 YNNKEL (reference sequence). CDR3 length: 16 residues. The CDR3 reads CASSPPSGGAGETQYF. CDR3 nucleotide sequence: TGTGCCAGCAGCCCCCCGAGCGGGGGGGCCGGTGAGACCCAGTACTTC.

The chain has TRBV10-3 and TRBJ1-2; D uncertain. From germline, CDR1 is ENHRY and CDR2 SYGVKD. Deletions cut 7 bases from V and 2 bases from J, with 11 bases between. The CDR3 sequence is 13 residues long. CDR3 bases: TGTGCCATCACCGGGCGGCTGAACTATGGCTACACCTTC. Protein: CAITGRLNYGYTF.